Listed here is a single T cell receptor (beta chain). Its specificity is not known. This sample was included in a study of T-cell reconstitution after alpha-beta-depleted transplantation in children. This sample's TCRbeta library carried unique molecular identifier barcodes. TCRdb reanalysed the PCR reads using MiXCR and keeps one entry per CDR3 protein. The sample has about 600,000 distinct CDR3 sequences, about 23% seen once. General study findings and limits: Expanded graft clones, several hundred of them, were reportedly the source of alpha-beta T cells about two months after transplant. At the one-year point after transplant, T-cell counts and TCRbeta diversity were found to come mostly from T cells that had been newly produced. Some patients owed their high day-60 TCRbeta diversity to surviving recipient T cells and thymic progenitors.

This receptor was taken from a boy in the first two years of life who had a stem cell transplant for acute myeloid leukemia, so the T cells may come from the graft donor. Sequenced material: PBMCs, mostly from graft donor cells, taken 360 days after TCRalphabeta/CD19-depleted stem cell transplant.

This chain's CDR3 is CSASGPGAGTYSNQPQHF. The CDR3, as DNA: TGCAGTGCTAGCGGCCCGGGGGCCGGGACTTATAGCAATCAGCCCCAGCATTTT. The V and J genes are TRBV20-1 and TRBJ1-5; tentatively, D is TRBD1 (6 bases). The germline V gene encodes CDR1 DFQATT and CDR2 SNEGSKA (reference sequence). V lost 3 bases and J lost 0, with 21 bases in between. The CDR3 length is 18 residues.